This T cell receptor beta chain was obtained from a study of blood T cell repertoires in COVID-19. Whole-study context: Material from acute and convalescent COVID-19 was sourced from the United States, Italy and Spain.

V lost 5 bases and J 5 bases, leaving 12 bases between the germline ends. This CDR3 has 13 residues. Germline V lookup: CDR1 MNHEY, CDR2 SMNVEV (reference sequence). Participants were placed into cohorts based on the clinical history they reported. This table comes from immunoSEQ multiplex PCR, and its TCRdb copy is limited to in-frame clones, with some not included. The sample shows around 380,000 clones, roughly 86% of them seen only once. Sequencing was performed on PBMCs or T cells enriched from blood (not recorded which). The rearrangement joins TRBV27 to TRBJ1-1; possible D gene TRBD1, 6 bases. This receptor was taken from a man in his thirties or forties who had recovered from COVID-19. The CDR3, as DNA: TGTGCCAGCAGTCCCGGGACACCGACTGAAGCTTTCTTT. Translating gives CASSPGTPTEAFF.